A selection of T cell receptor beta chains follows, all from one sample in a study of T cells after posttransplantation cyclophosphamide. TCRdb's table, derived via immunoSEQ multiplex PCR, lists solely in-frame clones and lacks some. The sample shows tens of thousands of clones, none of them appearing just once. Specimen: PBMCs, collected after allogeneic stem cell transplant with posttransplant cyclophosphamide. The receptor source for this set is a male patient under 35 who received an allogeneic stem cell transplant from a related donor, was CMV-positive, and had no GVHD. Some of the T cells might come from the graft donor. Each CDR3 is given with its conserved first and last residue. The order of the fields is CDR3 DNA, CDR3 protein, J gene, clone size, D gene, V gene. A D gene is named only where the DNA matches it firmly. Clone size appears in some rows only: once, few, many, or a class for an expanded clone.

TGCGCCAGCAGGTCCGGGACAGCACCCTATGGCTACACCTTC,CASRSGTAPYGYTF,TRBJ1-2,many,TRBD1,TRBV10-1
TGTGCCAGCAGGGGGGGAATCTACGAGCAGTACTTC,CASRGGIYEQYF,TRBJ2-7,many,.,TRBV27
TGTGCCAGCAGCTTACGGGGCCAACAGGGGGCCTACAATGAGCAGTTCTTC,CASSLRGQQGAYNEQFF,TRBJ2-1,many,TRBD1,TRBV7-3
TGTGCCAGCAGCCAAGATAGTGCAGGGAAAGAGACCCAGTACTTC,CASSQDSAGKETQYF,TRBJ2-5,many,.,TRBV14
TGTGCCAGATACTCTGGGCGACCCTCCTACAATGAGCAGTTCTTC,CARYSGRPSYNEQFF,TRBJ2-1,many,.,TRBV6-5
TGTGCCAGCAGCCCCGGGTCCTTGCTCTACGAGCAGTACTTC,CASSPGSLLYEQYF,TRBJ2-7,.,.,TRBV5-8
TGTGCCAGCAGCACACCTCCGACTAGTAGATCTACCGGGGAGCTGTTTTTT,CASSTPPTSRSTGELFF,TRBJ2-2,many,.,TRBV7-3
TGCGCCAGCACCCGCTGCGGGACAGGGCTCTCTTCAGAGCAGTACTTC,CASTRCGTGLSSEQYF,TRBJ2-5,.,TRBD1,TRBV10-1
TGTGCCAGCAGCCAATATGCAGGCACCGGGGAGCTGTTTTTT,CASSQYAGTGELFF,TRBJ2-2,many,.,TRBV16
TGTGCCAGCAGCCAAGAAGAGGCGGCTAGCGGGGGAGATACGCAGTATTTT,CASSQEEAASGGDTQYF,TRBJ2-3,many,TRBD2,TRBV4-2
TGTGCCAGCAGTGTAGCGGGGTTGGAGAGGGAGCAGTACTTC,CASSVAGLEREQYF,TRBJ2-7,many,TRBD2,TRBV6-4
TGTGCCAGCAGCCAGCGGGGCGGGGGGCGCTCCTACGAGCAGTACTTC,CASSQRGGGRSYEQYF,TRBJ2-7,many,TRBD2,TRBV4-2
TGCGCCAGCAGCTTACAGGGGGCGCGCGGCTACACCTTC,CASSLQGARGYTF,TRBJ1-2,many,TRBD1,TRBV5-1
TGTGCCAGCACCCGGGACTACGCCCAAGAGACCCAGTACTTC,CASTRDYAQETQYF,TRBJ2-5,many,TRBD2,TRBV9
TGTGCCAGCAGTTTAAGCGGGGGCAGGGGTCAGCCCCAGCATTTT,CASSLSGGRGQPQHF,TRBJ1-5,many,.,TRBV27
TGTGCCACCAGCGGGACAGGTAGCAATCAGCCCCAGCATTTT,CATSGTGSNQPQHF,TRBJ1-5,many,TRBD1,TRBV15
TGTGCCAGCAGCTCGTTCGGATGGGGCAGTAGCACAGATACGCAGTATTTT,CASSSFGWGSSTDTQYF,TRBJ2-3,many,.,TRBV7-6
TGTGCCAGCAGCCCCACGCGGCTAGCGGGGCACAATGAGCAGTTCTTC,CASSPTRLAGHNEQFF,TRBJ2-1,many,TRBD2,TRBV28
TGTGCCAGCAGCTGGGGACTAGCGGGGTTGAAAGAGACCCAGTACTTC,CASSWGLAGLKETQYF,TRBJ2-5,many,TRBD2,TRBV11-1
TGCGCCAGCAGCCAAGATACTAGCGGAGGGACCTACGAGCAGTACTTC,CASSQDTSGGTYEQYF,TRBJ2-7,many,TRBD2,TRBV4-3
TGTGCCAGCAGCTCCAGGCGACAGGGGAGAGAAGAGACCCAGTACTTC,CASSSRRQGREETQYF,TRBJ2-5,many,TRBD1,TRBV5-5
TGTGCCAGCAGTCCCGGACAGGGCAGGGATGAAGCTTTCTTT,CASSPGQGRDEAFF,TRBJ1-1,many,TRBD1,TRBV7-9
TGTGCCAGCAGTTACTCGTCCGGTGATGAGCAGTTCTTC,CASSYSSGDEQFF,TRBJ2-1,many,.,TRBV6-5
TGTGCCAGCAGCTTGAGCGGGTACGAGGCCCCCTACGAGCAGTACTTC,CASSLSGYEAPYEQYF,TRBJ2-7,many,.,TRBV9
TGTGCCAGCAGCTCCTGGGACTTACAAGAGACCCAGTACTTC,CASSSWDLQETQYF,TRBJ2-5,many,.,TRBV7-8
TGCGCCAGCAGTGTAGGAGGGGACAGAGATACGCAGTATTTT,CASSVGGDRDTQYF,TRBJ2-3,many,.,TRBV10-1
TGTGCCAGCAGTTTATATCTTAGGGGAAAAAAAGCTTTCTTT,CASSLYLRGKKAFF,TRBJ1-1,many,.,TRBV28
TGTGCCAGCAGTGCGCAAGGACAGGGAATAAACTATGGCTACACCTTC,CASSAQGQGINYGYTF,TRBJ1-2,many,TRBD1,TRBV27
TGTGCCAGCAGTGACTTAGGACAGACAGAGCAGTTCTTC,CASSDLGQTEQFF,TRBJ2-1,many,.,TRBV25-1
TGTGCCAGCAGCTGGCGGGGGCAAAAGCACGAGCAGTACTTC,CASSWRGQKHEQYF,TRBJ2-7,many,.,TRBV11-2
TGCGCCAGCAGCCTCGGGACTAGCGGAGCAGATACGCAGTATTTT,CASSLGTSGADTQYF,TRBJ2-3,many,TRBD2,TRBV4-3